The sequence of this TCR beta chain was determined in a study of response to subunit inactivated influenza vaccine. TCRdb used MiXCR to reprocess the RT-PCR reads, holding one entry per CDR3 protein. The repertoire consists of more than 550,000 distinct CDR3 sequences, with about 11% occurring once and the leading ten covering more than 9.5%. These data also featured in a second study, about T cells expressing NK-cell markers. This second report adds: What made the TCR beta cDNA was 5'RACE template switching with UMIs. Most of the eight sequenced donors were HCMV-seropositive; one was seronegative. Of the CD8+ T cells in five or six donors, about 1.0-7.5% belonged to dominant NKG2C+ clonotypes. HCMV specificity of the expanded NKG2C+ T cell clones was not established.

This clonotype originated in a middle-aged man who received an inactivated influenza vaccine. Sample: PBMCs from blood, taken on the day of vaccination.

The CDR3 bases are TGTGCCAGCAGATTGCGCACAGGGGGGCCCCCTATCACTAGCACAGATACGCAGTATTTT. It is translated as CASRLRTGGPPITSTDTQYF. The chain is built from TRBV7-2 and TRBJ2-3; TRBD1 aligns across 8 bases. This CDR3 has 20 residues. Unmatched junction bases numbered 20, after V lost 6 bases and J lost 0 bases. The germline gives CDR1 SGHTA, CDR2 FQGNSA.